The sample holds a few counts of the clone carrying this T cell receptor (beta chain). This sample is drawn from a study of human T cells and chemical hapten exposure. TCRdb fed the RACE reads into MiXCR, producing one record per CDR3 protein. Among some 400,000 distinct CDR3 sequences listed, 4.8% were seen once. The sample's time point: patch test 1, 2 weeks after DPC sensitization. Treatment here: therapeutic diphenylcyclopropenone sensitization with weekly scalp DPC. Sequenced material: whole blood, taken in connection with sensitization to the hapten diphenylcyclopropenone (DPC). This clonotype originated in a woman in her forties or fifties with alopecia areata. Some clones in this sample may be carry-over from other donors' samples.

CDR3 sequence: CASSPSGGAGEQYF. The CDR3 DNA reads TGTGCCAGCTCACCCAGCGGGGGGGCCGGAGAGCAGTACTTC. The chain links TRBV18 to TRBJ2-7; TRBD2 matches 10 bases. V lost 3 bases, J lost 7 bases, and 6 bases stayed unmatched. This CDR3 has 14 amino acids. Germline-derived CDR1 and CDR2 are KGHSH and LQKENI.